Sequencing of this TCR beta chain was carried out in a study of blood T cell repertoires in COVID-19 (dated by TCRdb to 2018 to 2020). General notes on the study: Samples from collaborators originated in the United States, Italy and Spain and spanned both the acute and convalescent phases of COVID-19. The prospective study material was composed of cDNA or gDNA derived from T cells, B-cell-depleted T cells, or PBMCs. Sample metadata almost always included a de-identified subject ID, COVID-19 status, age in years and sex. Where HLA class I and class II types were available, the types were taken from metadata supplied by the sample provider, not from assay-based typing. Deeply sampled blood TCRbeta repertoires from subjects exposed to, actively infected with, or recovered from COVID-19 were included in the dataset. The samples were drawn from the first 160 participants of the ongoing ImmuneRACE study and from roughly 1,300 subjects provided by 6 global collaborators. The repertoires were released in a freely available public database intended as a resource for research on the immune response to SARS-CoV-2.

Comments on this clone: There is no known antigen for this receptor. The input lacks base qualities; no much larger clone sits a single base away.

The CDR3 starts with the cysteine, ends with the phenylalanine, and has 16 residues. The sequence is cut down to CDR3 DNA, 48 bases in frame from base 1. Trimming accounts for 7 bases at V and 4 bases at J, while the number of junction bases matched to no gene is 14. Via the germline V gene, CDR1 is SGHVS and CDR2 FQNEAQ. The research as a whole found: Clinical and demographic metadata were provided uncurated, with the amount varying by source and participant.

TCRbeta CDR3 regions were amplified from genomic DNA by means of the immunoSEQ Assay, a bias-controlled multiplex PCR. Processing in the source paper ran as follows. The number of nucleated cells in each sample was estimated by amplification of reference gene primers within the assay. To quantify the absolute abundance of each unique TCRbeta CDR3 rearrangement, sequence reads were collapsed and filtered. Productive Simpson clonality was computed per sample as the square root of Simpson's diversity index over productive rearrangements. The table comes from immuneACCESS by way of TCRdb, which keeps in-frame sequences with V and J called. Part of the clones is missing from these tables; in studies checked, under half for an unresolved V gene and the rest for unknown reasons. The DNA gave D and trimming, while V, J and clone size come from that table. The sample table lists around 150,000 clones, about three quarters of them with a count of one. Approximately 4.5% of the sample comes from the top ten.

Collaborating institutions collected whole blood in K2EDTA tubes following their own protocols. For TCRbeta analysis, collaborators shipped samples as frozen whole blood, isolated PBMCs, or DNA extracted from either of those sample types. Recombination joined TRBV7-8 with TRBJ2-3, with 7 bases matching TRBD2. The receptor was isolated from a woman older than 75 with active or convalescent COVID-19. The sample taken for sequencing was peripheral blood. The CDR3 reads CASIPRQRGSADTQYF. The sequenced DNA: TGTGCCAGCATTCCCCGTCAGCGGGGTTCCGCAGATACGCAGTATTTT.